This T cell receptor (beta chain) was profiled in a study of CD8 T cells in Susac syndrome. CDR1 SGHRS and CDR2 YFSETQ come from the germline V gene. The V and J ends lost 4 bases and 1 base, in that order; junction bases with no gene match: 4. The CDR3 is made up of 15 amino acids. After extraction with the RNeasy kit, roughly 0.5 to 1 ug of the RNA was reverse transcribed using random hexamers. TCRdb independently ran MiXCR on the immunoSEQ multiplex PCR reads; one entry per CDR3 protein. The sample lists 160,000 or so distinct CDR3 sequences, 92% occurring once. The V call is TRBV5-1, the J call TRBJ1-1, with 10 bases aligning to TRBD1. This sequence was found in a human donor in good health. Sequenced sample: CD4+ T cells from PBMCs. The CDR3 nucleotides read TGCGCCAGCAGCGTCCGGGACAGGGGGAACACTGAAGCTTTCTTT. Amino acid sequence: CASSVRDRGNTEAFF.